This T cell receptor (beta chain) was retrieved from a study of blood T cell repertoires in COVID-19. About the study: T cells, B-cell-depleted T cells, or PBMCs supplied cDNA or gDNA.

CDR3 length: 15 residues. The junction had 3 bases not matched to a gene; V was cut back by 4 bases and J by 9 bases. Germline lookup yields CDR1 SGHVS and CDR2 FQNEAQ. Clones were read by immunoSEQ multiplex PCR, and TCRdb kept only the in-frame ones, dropping some. Of a few hundred thousand clones listed, approximately 90% are singletons. This clone was observed a single time. Sequenced material: PBMCs or T cells enriched from blood (not recorded which). The chain combines TRBV7-8 with TRBJ2-1, with TRBD2 matching over 16 bases. The TCR sequence derives from a man aged 18 to 29 with acute COVID-19. CDR3: CASSSGLAGGREQFF. The CDR3, as DNA: TGTGCCAGCAGCTCGGGACTAGCGGGAGGGCGTGAGCAGTTCTTC.